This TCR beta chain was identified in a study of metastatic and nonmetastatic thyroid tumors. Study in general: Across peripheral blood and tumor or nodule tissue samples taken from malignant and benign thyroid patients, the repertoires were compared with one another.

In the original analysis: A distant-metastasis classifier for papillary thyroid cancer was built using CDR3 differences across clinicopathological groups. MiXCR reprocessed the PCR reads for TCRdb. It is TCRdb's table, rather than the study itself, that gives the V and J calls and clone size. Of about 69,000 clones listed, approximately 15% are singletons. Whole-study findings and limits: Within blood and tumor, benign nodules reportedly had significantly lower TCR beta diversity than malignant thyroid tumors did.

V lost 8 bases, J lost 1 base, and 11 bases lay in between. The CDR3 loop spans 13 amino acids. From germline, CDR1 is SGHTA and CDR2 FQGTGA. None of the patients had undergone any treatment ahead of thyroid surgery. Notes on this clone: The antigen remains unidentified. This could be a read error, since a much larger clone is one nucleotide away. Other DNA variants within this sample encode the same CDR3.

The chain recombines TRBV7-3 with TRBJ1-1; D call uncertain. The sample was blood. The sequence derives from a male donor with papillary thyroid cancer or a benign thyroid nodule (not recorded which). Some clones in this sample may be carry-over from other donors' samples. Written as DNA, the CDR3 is TGTGCCAGCGGCGCTGGTTGGAACACTGAAGCTTTCTTT. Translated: CASGAGWNTEAFF.